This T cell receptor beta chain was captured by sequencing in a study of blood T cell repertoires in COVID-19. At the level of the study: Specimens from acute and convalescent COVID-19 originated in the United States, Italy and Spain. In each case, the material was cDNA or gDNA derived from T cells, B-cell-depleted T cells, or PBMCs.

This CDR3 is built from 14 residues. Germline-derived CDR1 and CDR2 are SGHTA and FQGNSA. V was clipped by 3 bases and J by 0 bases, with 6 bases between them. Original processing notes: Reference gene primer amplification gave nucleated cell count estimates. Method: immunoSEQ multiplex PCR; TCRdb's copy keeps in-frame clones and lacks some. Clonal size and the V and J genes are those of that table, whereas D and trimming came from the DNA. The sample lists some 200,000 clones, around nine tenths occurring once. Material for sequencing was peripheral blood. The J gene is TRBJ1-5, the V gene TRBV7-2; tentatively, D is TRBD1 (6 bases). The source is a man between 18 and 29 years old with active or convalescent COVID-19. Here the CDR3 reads CASSLDSSNQPQHF. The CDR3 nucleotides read TGTGCCAGCAGCTTGGACAGTAGCAATCAGCCCCAGCATTTT.